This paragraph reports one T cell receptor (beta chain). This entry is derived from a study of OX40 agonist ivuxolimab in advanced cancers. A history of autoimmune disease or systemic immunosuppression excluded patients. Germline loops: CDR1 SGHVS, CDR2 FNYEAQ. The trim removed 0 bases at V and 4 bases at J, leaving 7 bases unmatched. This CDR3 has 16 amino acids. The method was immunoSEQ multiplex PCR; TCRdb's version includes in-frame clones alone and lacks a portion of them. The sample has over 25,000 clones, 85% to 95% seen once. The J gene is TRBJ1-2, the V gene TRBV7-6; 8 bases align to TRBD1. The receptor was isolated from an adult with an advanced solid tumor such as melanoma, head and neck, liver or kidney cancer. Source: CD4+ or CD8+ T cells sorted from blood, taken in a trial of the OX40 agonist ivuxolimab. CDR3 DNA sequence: TGTGCCAGCAGCTTAGCAGGACAGGGAGGGGGCTATGGCTACACCTTC. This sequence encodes CASSLAGQGGGYGYTF.